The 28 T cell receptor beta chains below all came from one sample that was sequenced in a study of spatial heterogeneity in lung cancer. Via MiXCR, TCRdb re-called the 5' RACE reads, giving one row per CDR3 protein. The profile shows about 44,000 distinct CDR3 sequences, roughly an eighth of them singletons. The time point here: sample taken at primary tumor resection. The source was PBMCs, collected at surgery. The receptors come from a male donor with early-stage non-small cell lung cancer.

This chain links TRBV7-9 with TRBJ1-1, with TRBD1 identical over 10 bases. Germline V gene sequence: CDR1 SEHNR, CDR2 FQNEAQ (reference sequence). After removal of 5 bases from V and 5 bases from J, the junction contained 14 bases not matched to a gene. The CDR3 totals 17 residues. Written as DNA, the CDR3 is TGTGCCAGCAGCGACAGGGGGCAGGGGAATACAGGGACTGAAGCTTTCTTT. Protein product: CASSDRGQGNTGTEAFF.

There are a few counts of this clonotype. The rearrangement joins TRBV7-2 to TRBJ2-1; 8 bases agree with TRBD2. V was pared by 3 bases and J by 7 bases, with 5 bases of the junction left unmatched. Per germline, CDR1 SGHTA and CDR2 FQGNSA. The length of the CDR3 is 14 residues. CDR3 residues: CASSLRRGENEQFF. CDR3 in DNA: TGTGCCAGCAGCTTGCGGCGGGGGGAGAATGAGCAGTTCTTC.

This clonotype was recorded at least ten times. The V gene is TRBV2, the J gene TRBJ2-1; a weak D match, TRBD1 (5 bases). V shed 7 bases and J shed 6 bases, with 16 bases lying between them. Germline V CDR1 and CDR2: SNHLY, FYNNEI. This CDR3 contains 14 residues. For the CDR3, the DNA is TGTGCCAGCACCCTCACCTGGGGCATCAATGAGCAGTTCTTC. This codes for CASTLTWGINEQFF.

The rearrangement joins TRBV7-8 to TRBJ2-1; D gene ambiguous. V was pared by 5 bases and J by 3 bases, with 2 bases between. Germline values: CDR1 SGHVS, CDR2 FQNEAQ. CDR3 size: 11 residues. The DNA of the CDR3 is TGTGCCAGCAGCGACTACAATGAGCAGTTCTTC. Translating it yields CASSDYNEQFF.

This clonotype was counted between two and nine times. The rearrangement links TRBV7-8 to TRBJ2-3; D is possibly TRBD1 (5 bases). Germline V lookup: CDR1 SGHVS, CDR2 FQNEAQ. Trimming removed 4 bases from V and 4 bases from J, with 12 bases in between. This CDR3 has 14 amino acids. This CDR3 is CASSWGTGADTQYF. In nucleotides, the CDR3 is TGTGCCAGCAGCTGGGGCACGGGCGCAGATACGCAGTATTTT. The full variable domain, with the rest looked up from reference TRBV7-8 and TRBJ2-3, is GAGVSQSPRYKVAKRGQDVALRCDPISGHVSLFWYQQALGQGPEFLTYFQNEAQLDKSGLPSDRFFAERPEGSVSTLKIQRTQQEDSAVYLCASSWGTGADTQYFGPGTRLTVL.

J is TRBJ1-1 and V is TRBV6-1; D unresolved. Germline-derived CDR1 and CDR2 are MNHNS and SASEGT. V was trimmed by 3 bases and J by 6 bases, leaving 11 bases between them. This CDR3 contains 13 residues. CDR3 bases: TGTGCCAGCAGTGATTCTCTTCGGGCTGAAGCTTTCTTT. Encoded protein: CASSDSLRAEAFF.

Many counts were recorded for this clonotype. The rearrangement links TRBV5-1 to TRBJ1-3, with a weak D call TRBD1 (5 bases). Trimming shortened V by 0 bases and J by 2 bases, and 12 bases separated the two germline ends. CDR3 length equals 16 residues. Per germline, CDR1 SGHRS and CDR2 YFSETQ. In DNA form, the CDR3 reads TGCGCCAGCAGCTTGGCGGGAGGGACTGCTGGAAACACCATATATTTT. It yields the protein CASSLAGGTAGNTIYF.

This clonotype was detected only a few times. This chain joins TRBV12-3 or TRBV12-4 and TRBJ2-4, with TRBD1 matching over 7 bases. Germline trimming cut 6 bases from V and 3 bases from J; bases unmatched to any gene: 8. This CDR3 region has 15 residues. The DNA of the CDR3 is TGTGCCAGCAGCGAGACAGGGAGCCACAAAAACATTCAGTACTTC. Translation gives CASSETGSHKNIQYF.

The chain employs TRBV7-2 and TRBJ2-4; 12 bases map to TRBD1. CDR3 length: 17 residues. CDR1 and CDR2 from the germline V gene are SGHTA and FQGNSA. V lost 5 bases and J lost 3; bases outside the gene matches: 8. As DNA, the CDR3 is TGTGCCAGCAGCCCCCTCGGGACAGGGGGCGGCAAAAACATTCAGTACTTC. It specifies CASSPLGTGGGKNIQYF.

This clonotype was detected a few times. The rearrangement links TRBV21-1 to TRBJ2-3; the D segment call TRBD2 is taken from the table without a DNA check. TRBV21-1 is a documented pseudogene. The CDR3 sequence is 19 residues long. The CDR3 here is CAHHIKLKRREAGTDTQYF. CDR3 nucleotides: TGTGCCCACCACATAAAACTAAAACGTAGGGAAGCGGGCACAGATACGCAGTATTTT.

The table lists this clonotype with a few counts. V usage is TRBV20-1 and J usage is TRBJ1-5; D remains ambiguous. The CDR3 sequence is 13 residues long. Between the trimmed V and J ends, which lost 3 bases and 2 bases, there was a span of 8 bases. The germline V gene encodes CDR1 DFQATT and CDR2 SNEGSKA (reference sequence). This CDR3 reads CSASESGNQPQHF. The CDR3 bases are TGCAGTGCTAGCGAAAGCGGCAATCAGCCCCAGCATTTT.

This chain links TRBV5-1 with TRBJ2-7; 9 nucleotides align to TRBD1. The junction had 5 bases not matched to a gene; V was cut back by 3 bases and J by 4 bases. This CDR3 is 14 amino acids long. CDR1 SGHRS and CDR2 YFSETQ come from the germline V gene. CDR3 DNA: TGCGCCAGCAGCTCCGACAGGGGGAGGTACGAGCAGTACTTC. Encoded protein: CASSSDRGRYEQYF.

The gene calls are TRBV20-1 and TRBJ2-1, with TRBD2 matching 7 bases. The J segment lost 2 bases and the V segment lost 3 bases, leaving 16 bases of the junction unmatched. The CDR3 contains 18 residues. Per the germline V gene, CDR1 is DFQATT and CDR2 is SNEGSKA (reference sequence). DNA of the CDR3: TGCAGTGCTAGTCTGGCTAGCGGCCCTTGGTCGGCCTACAATGAGCAGTTCTTC. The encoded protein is CSASLASGPWSAYNEQFF.

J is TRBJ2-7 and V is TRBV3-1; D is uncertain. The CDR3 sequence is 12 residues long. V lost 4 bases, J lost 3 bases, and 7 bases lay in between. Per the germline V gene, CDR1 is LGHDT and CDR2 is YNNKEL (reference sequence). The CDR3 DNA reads TGTGCCAGCAGCCTTCACAACTACGAGCAGTACTTC. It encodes CASSLHNYEQYF.

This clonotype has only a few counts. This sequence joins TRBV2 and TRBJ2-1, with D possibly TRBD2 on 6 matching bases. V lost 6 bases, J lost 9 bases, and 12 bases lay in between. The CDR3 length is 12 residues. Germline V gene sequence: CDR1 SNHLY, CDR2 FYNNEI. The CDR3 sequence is CASRGGGPEQFF. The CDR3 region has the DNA TGTGCCAGCAGGGGGGGAGGCCCTGAGCAGTTCTTC.

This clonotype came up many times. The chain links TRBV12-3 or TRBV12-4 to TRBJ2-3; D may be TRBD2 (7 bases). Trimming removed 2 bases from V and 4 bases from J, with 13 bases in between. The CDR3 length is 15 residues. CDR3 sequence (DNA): TGTGCCAGCAGTTTAACGGGGGGCCGCCCAGATACGCAGTATTTT. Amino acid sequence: CASSLTGGRPDTQYF.

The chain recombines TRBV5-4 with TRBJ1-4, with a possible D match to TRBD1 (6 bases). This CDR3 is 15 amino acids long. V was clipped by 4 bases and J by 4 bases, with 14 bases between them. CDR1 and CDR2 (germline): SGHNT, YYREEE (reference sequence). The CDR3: CASSPLGGGNEKLFF. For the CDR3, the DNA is TGTGCCAGCAGCCCCCTTGGGGGCGGTAATGAAAAACTGTTTTTT.

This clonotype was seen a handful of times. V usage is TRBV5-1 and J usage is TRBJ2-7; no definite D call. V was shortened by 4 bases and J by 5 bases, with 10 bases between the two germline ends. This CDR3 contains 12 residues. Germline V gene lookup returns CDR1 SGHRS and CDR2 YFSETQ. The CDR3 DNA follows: TGCGCCAGCAGCCTCGACCGAAACGAGCAGTACTTC. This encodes CASSLDRNEQYF.

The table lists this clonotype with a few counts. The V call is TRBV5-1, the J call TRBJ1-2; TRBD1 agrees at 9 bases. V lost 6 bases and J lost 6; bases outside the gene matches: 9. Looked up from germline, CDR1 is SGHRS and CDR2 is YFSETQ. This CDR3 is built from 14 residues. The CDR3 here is CASMKTGGADGYTF. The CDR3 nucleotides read TGCGCCAGCATGAAAACAGGGGGCGCCGATGGCTACACCTTC.

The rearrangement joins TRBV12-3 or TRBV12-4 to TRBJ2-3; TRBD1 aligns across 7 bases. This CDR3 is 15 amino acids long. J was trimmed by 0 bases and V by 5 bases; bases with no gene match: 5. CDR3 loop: CASSRQGLSTDTQYF. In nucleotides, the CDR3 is TGTGCCAGCAGTCGACAGGGCCTAAGCACAGATACGCAGTATTTT.

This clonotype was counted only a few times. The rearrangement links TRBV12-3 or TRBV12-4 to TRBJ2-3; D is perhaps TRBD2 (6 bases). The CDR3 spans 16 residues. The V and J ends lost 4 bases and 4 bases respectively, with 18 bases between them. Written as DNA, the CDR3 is TGTGCCAGCAGTTGGAAGGGAGGCAGGGCGGCAGATACGCAGTATTTT. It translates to CASSWKGGRAADTQYF.

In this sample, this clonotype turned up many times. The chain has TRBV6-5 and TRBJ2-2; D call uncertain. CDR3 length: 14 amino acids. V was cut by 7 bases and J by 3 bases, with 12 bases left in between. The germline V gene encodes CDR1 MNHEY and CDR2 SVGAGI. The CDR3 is CASKGPPDTGELFF. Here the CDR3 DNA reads TGTGCCAGCAAGGGCCCCCCGGACACCGGGGAGCTGTTTTTT.

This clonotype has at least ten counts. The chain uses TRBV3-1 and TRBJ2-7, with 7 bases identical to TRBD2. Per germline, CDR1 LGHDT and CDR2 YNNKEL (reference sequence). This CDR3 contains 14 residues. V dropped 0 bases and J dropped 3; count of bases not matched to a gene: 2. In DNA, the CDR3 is TGTGCCAGCAGCCAAGACCCTAGCGGCTACGAGCAGTACTTC. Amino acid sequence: CASSQDPSGYEQYF.

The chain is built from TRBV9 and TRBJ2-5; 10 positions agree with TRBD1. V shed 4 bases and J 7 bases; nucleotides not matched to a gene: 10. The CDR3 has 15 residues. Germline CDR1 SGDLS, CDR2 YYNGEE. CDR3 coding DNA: TGTGCCAGCAGCCTAGGGACAGGGGTAGGAGGGACCCAGTACTTC. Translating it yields CASSLGTGVGGTQYF. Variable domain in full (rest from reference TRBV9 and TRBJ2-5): DSGVTQTPKHLITATGQRVTLRCSPRSGDLSVYWYQQSLDQGLQFLIQYYNGEERAKGNILERFSAQQFPDLHSELNLSSLELGDSALYFCASSLGTGVGGTQYFGPGTRLLVL.

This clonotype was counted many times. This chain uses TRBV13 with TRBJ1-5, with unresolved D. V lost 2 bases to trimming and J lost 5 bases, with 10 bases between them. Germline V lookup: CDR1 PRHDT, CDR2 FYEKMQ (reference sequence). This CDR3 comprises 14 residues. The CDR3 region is CASSLFGPDQPQHF. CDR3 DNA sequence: TGTGCCAGCAGCTTATTTGGCCCAGATCAGCCCCAGCATTTT. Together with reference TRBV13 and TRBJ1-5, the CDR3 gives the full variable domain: AAGVIQSPRHLIKEKRETATLKCYPIPRHDTVYWYQQGPGQDPQFLISFYEKMQSDKGSIPDRFSAQQFSDYHSELNMSSLELGDSALYFCASSLFGPDQPQHFGDGTRLSIL.

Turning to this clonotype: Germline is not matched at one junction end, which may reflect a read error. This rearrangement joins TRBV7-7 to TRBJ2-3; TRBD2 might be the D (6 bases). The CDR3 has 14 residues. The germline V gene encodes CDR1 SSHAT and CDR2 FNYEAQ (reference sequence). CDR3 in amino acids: CASSLGTSTDTQYF. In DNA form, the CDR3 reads TGTGCTAGCAGCTTAGGGACTAGCACAGATACGCAGTATTTT.

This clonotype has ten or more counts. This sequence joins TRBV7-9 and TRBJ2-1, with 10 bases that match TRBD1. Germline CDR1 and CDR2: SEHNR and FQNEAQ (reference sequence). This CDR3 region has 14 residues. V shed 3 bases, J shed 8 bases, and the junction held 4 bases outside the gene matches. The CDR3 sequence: CASSFTGQGDEQFF. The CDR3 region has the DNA TGTGCCAGCAGCTTCACAGGACAGGGGGATGAGCAGTTCTTC.

In nucleotides, the CDR3 is TGTGCCAGCAGCTTATGGTCCGGGACACACAGTAGACCCCTCCACTTT. Its translation: CASSLWSGTHSRPLHF. The V gene is TRBV7-9, the J gene TRBJ1-6; weak D call: TRBD1 (6 bases). This CDR3 is 16 amino acids long. The germline V and J ends were trimmed by 2 bases and 12 bases, with 20 bases remaining between them. Germline CDR1 and CDR2: SEHNR and FQNEAQ (reference sequence).